The clone carrying this T cell receptor beta chain was recorded only once. The antigen remains undetermined. This sample stems from a study of cytomegalovirus exposure and HLA in healthy donors. Points from the study as a whole: Productive status was seen about 90% or about 30% of the time for most TCR beta V segments in an earlier analysis. The sole available immune exposure information was CMV serostatus. In a later analysis, several top co-occurrence clusters appeared linked to parvovirus B19, influenza, CMV and Epstein-Barr virus.

PCR employed 60 Vbeta and 13 Jbeta primers. Some clones are missing from TCRdb's copy, which holds only in-frame ones; the method was immunoSEQ multiplex PCR. The sample has some 270,000 clones, around 90% seen once; the top ten hold approximately 1.5%. Trimming took off 5 bases at V and 5 bases at J, with 15 bases between the two ends. CDR1 ENHRY and CDR2 SYGVKD come from the germline V gene. The CDR3 totals 15 residues. As for the donors, each was a healthy bone marrow donor. The sample taken for sequencing was PBMCs. This clonotype originated in a girl aged 2 to 9 in good health and CMV-seronegative. The V gene is TRBV10-3, the J gene TRBJ1-4; D not certain. The CDR3 loop reads CAISRLPGRNEKLFF. CDR3 DNA sequence: TGTGCCATCAGTCGCCTTCCCGGGAGGAATGAAAAACTGTTTTTT.